The 4 T cell receptor beta chains presented below share a single source sample, sequenced in a study of vaccination effects on CD4 cells after COVID-19. Viral peptide pool expansion of antigen-specific CD4+ T cells preceded sequencing in the ViraFEST assay. Cells that had been cultured for less than 13 days were the source of isolated CD4+ T cells. Either the mRNA-1273 or the BNT162b2 vaccine was given to participants as two doses. Profiling relied on immunoSEQ multiplex PCR, and the TCRdb table lists in-frame clones only, not all of them. The sample records around 23,000 clones, 60% to 80% being singletons. For these receptors, no antigen is known. Material: CD4+ T cells from PBMCs cultured with HCoV-229E spike peptides, obtained after COVID-19 vaccination. The receptors stem from a human donor who received a COVID-19 vaccine.

The chain has TRBV3-1 (or the pseudogene TRBV3-2) and TRBJ2-3; 9 bases match TRBD2. This CDR3 region has 16 residues. CDR1 is LGHDT and CDR2 is YNNKEL in the germline V gene (reference sequence). V trimming: 1 base; J trimming: 8 bases; junction bases outside the gene matches: 10. CDR3 amino acids: CASSQGAGGQSGTQYF. CDR3 bases: TGTGCCAGCAGCCAAGGCGCGGGGGGGCAAAGTGGTACGCAGTATTTT.

This clone was seen just once. CDR3 bases: TGTGCCAGCAGCCAATCCGGGCAGGGGAATTCACCCCTCCACTTT. Its protein is CASSQSGQGNSPLHF. The chain is built from TRBV16 and TRBJ1-6, with D perhaps matching TRBD1 (6 bases). Trimming took 0 bases from V and 7 from J, leaving 10 bases between them. The CDR3 consists of 15 residues. Per the germline V gene, CDR1 is KGHSY and CDR2 is FQNENV.

The V and J genes are TRBV4-1 and TRBJ2-2; D remains unclear. Trimming shortened V by 3 bases and J by 10 bases, and 21 bases separated the two germline ends. Germline values: CDR1 MGHRA, CDR2 YSYEKL. The CDR3 runs to 16 residues. The chain's CDR3 is CASSHDGFFGPAELFF. The CDR3 nucleotides read TGCGCCAGCAGCCATGACGGGTTTTTTGGTCCGGCGGAGCTGTTTTTT.

The chain uses TRBV4-1 and TRBJ1-4; 10 nucleotides agree with TRBD1. CDR1 MGHRA and CDR2 YSYEKL come from the germline V gene. The CDR3 has 18 amino acids. Trimming at V came to 6 bases and at J to 8 bases, leaving 18 bases not matched to a gene. CDR3 residues: CASRAKRTGGREEEKLFF. CDR3 DNA sequence: TGCGCCAGCAGAGCCAAGAGGACAGGGGGAAGGGAGGAGGAAAAACTGTTTTTT.